Detailed here is one T cell receptor (beta chain). Its antigen is as yet unknown. Repertoires were generated with immunoSEQ multiplex PCR, while TCRdb's copy carries only in-frame clones and drops some. The profile shows several thousand clones, around 89% of them singletons. The CDR3 sequence is 16 residues long. V shed 2 bases and J shed 2 bases, with 14 bases lying between them. Germline assignment: CDR1 SGHTA and CDR2 FQGNSA. This sample is drawn from a study of PD-1 blockade in classical Hodgkin lymphoma. Findings of the study overall: Undefined causes, possibly disease activity or prior therapy, underlie the repertoire differences. Healthy donors reportedly exceeded newly diagnosed patients in baseline TCR diversity.

Specified time point: newly diagnosed, previously untreated cHL patient sample. The study isolated CD8+ T cells from thawed PBMCs by magnetic negative selection. The receptor comes from a human donor with classical Hodgkin lymphoma. The sample comprised CD8+ T cells from blood. The rearrangement joins TRBV7-2 to TRBJ2-3; no clear D. The CDR3 reads CASSLSSDSYTDTQYF. For the CDR3, the DNA is TGTGCCAGCAGCTTATCATCCGACTCTTACACAGATACGCAGTATTTT.